This T cell receptor (beta chain) comes out of a study of post-analysis software for immune sequencing data. Unique molecular identifiers were carried by the TCR beta cDNA libraries. One entry per CDR3 protein results from TCRdb running MiXCR on the PCR reads. The sample lists about 680,000 distinct CDR3 sequences, around 64% occurring once. Germline values: CDR1 SGHAT, CDR2 FQDESV (reference sequence). The V and J ends lost 8 bases and 0 bases, in that order; junction bases with no gene match: 17. This CDR3 has 19 residues. General study findings and limits: A few TRBV segments were significantly more frequent in patients than in controls. TRBV5-6, TRBV5-1 and TRBV20-1 were among these segments.

Only a few counts were recorded for this clonotype. Its antigen is still unknown. V usage is TRBV11-1 and J usage is TRBJ2-1, with 9 bases that match TRBD1. The receptor was isolated from a girl aged 2 to 9 with multiple sclerosis. The sample was blood. CDR3 sequence (DNA): TGTGCCAGCCTAGATCCGGGACAGGGTTTTCGTGTCTCCTACAATGAGCAGTTCTTC. It encodes CASLDPGQGFRVSYNEQFF.